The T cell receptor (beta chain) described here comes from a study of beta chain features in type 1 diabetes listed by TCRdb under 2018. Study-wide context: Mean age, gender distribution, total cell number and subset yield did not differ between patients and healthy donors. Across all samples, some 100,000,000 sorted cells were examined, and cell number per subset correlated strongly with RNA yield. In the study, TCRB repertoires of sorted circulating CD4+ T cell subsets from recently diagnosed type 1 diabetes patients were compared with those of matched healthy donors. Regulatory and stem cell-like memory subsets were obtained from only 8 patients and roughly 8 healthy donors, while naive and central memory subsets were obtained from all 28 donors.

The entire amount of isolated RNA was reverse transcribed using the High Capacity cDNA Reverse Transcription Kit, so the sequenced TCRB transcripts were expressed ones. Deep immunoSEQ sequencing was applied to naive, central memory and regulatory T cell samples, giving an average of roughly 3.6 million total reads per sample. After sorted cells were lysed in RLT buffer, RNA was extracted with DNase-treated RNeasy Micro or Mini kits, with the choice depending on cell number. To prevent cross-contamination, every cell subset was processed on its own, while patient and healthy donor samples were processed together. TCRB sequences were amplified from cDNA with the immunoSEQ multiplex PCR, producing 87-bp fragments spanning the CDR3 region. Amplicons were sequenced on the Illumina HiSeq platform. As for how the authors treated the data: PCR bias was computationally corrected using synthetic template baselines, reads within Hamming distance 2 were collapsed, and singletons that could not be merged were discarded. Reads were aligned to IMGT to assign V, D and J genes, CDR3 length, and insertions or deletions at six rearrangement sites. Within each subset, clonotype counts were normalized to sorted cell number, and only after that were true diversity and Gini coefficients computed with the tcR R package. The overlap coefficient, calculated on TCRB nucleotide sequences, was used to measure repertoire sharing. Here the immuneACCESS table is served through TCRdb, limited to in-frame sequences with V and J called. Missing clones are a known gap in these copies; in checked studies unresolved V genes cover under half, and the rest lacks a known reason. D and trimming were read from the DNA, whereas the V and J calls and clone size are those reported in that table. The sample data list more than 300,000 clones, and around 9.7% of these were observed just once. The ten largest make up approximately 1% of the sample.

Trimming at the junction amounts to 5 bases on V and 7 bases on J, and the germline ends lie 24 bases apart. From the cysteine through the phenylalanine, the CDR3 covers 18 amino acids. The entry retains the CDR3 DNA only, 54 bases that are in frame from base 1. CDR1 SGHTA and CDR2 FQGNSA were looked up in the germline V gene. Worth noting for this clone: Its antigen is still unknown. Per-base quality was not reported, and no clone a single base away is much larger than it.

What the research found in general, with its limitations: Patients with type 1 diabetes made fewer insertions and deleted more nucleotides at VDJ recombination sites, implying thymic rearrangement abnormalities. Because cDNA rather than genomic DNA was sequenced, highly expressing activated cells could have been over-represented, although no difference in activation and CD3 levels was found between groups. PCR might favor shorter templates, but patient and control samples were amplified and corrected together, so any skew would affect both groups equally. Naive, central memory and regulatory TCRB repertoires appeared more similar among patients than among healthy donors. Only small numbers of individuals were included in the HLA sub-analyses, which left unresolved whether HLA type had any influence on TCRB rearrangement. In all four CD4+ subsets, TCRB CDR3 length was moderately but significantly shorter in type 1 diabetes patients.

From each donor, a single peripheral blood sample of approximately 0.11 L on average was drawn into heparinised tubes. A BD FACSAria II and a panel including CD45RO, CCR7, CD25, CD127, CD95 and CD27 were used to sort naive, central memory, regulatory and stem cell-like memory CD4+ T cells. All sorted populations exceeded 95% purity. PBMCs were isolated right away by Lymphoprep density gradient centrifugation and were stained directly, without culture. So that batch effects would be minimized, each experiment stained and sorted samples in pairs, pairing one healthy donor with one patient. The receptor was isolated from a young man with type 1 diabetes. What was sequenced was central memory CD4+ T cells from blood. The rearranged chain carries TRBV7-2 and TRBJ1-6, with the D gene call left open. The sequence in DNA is TGTGCCAGCAGCCCCGCAACGGAGGCGGCGGCAATGAATTCACCCCTCCACTTT. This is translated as CASSPATEAAAMNSPLHF.